Sequencing of this T cell receptor (beta chain) was carried out in a study of T cells in Graves' hyperthyroidism and ophthalmopathy. At least ten counts were recorded for this clonotype. Its antigen remains unknown. The CDR3 covers 15 residues. Between the trimmed V and J ends, which lost 8 bases and 5 bases, there was a span of 19 bases. Amplified TCR beta CDR3 regions came from RNA transcripts. HTBI primers were used for first-round RT-PCR of the TCR CDR3. TCRdb reprocessed the multiplex PCR reads with MiXCR, giving one entry per CDR3 protein. The table records under 350,000 distinct CDR3 sequences, around 20% of them present only once. General study points: The model predicted ophthalmopathy a median about 6.6 months before onset. In the analysis, a 13 V-J model separated ophthalmopathy from stable hyperthyroidism.

Those patients with uncontrolled infection, other autoimmune disease, pregnancy or lactation were excluded. The receptor comes from a woman aged 50 to 65 with Graves' hyperthyroidism. Sequencing input: blood. The genes are TRBV12-3 or TRBV12-4 and TRBJ1-5; a possible D gene is TRBD1 (5 bases). The CDR3 DNA sequence: TGTGCCAGCTGGGGGGGAGGGGCACTCCATCAGCCCCAGCATTTT. This encodes CASWGGGALHQPQHF.